The rows below give T cell receptor beta chains drawn from one sample of a study of T cells in Graves' hyperthyroidism and ophthalmopathy. TCRdb fed the multiplex PCR reads into MiXCR, producing one record per CDR3 protein. This sample has approximately 600,000 distinct CDR3 sequences; under 25% occur once, and the top ten carry 34%. Sequences were obtained from blood. All receptors derive from a man aged 25-45 years with Graves' ophthalmopathy. Each CDR3 is given with its conserved first and last residue. Fields, in order: clone size, D gene, J gene, V gene, CDR3 DNA, CDR3 protein. A D gene is named only where the DNA matches it firmly. Part of the rows lack a size; the others show once, few, many or a class for expanded clones.

>.|.|TRBJ2-2|TRBV24-1
TGTGCCACCAGTGATCCACGGGCTGCGAACACCGGGGAGCTGTTTTTT
CATSDPRAANTGELFF
>.|.|TRBJ2-2|TRBV19
TGTGCCAGTAGTATCTTTTCCGAGGCCGGGGAGCTGTTTTTT
CASSIFSEAGELFF
>.|.|TRBJ2-7|TRBV20-1
TGCAGTGCTAGAGTGGACACCACCTACGAGCAGTACTTC
CSARVDTTYEQYF
>.|TRBD1|TRBJ2-7|TRBV3-1
TGTGCCAGCAGCCAAGCACCGGACAGGCTCTACGAGCAGTACTTC
CASSQAPDRLYEQYF
>.|.|TRBJ1-1|TRBV29-1
TGCAGCGTTGAAGATTGGGGGGATTCGAACACTGAAGCTTTCTTT
CSVEDWGDSNTEAFF
>many|TRBD2|TRBJ2-3|TRBV25-1
TGTGCCAGCAGTGAGGTCACTAGCGGGAGGGAGACAGATACGCAGTATTTT
CASSEVTSGRETDTQYF
>.|TRBD2|TRBJ2-7|TRBV6-1
TGTGCCAGCAGGGGAACACTGGGCGGGGGGGCGAACGAGCAGTACTTC
CASRGTLGGGANEQYF
>many|TRBD2|TRBJ2-1|TRBV18
TGCGCCAGCAGCCCCGGGACTAGTGGCTCCTACAATGAGCAGTTCTTC
CASSPGTSGSYNEQFF
>few|.|TRBJ2-2|TRBV19
TGTGCCAGTAGTTCCCGCCTGACCGGGGAGCTGTTTTTT
CASSSRLTGELFF
>few|.|TRBJ2-6|TRBV12-5
TGTGCTAGTGGTTTAGGGACGGGCAGCTCTGGGGCCAACGTCCTGACTTTC
CASGLGTGSSGANVLTF